Listed here are 18 T cell receptor beta chains from one sample, sequenced in a study of blood T cells in healthy people across ages (dated by TCRdb to the mid-2010s). Libraries were made using 5' RACE. Data came from an Illumina HiSeq 2500. A second PCR of about 7 to 12 cycles was run with a J-beta primer mix and a sample-barcoded 5' primer. The public reads were reprocessed in TCRdb via fastp at Q25 and MiXCR, keeping in-frame beta chains. Under each unique CDR3 protein, matching rows form one entry showing the most common genes and DNA. The sample contains 540,000 or so distinct CDR3 sequences, around 24% of them found a single time. The ten biggest clones cover just over 8.5% of the sample. These data were also filed under a second study, of T cells of mothers and their children.

Material for sequencing was blood. These receptors came from a boy younger than 18 in good health.

This clonotype was counted between two and nine times. The genes are TRBV7-2 and TRBJ1-2; 9 bases align to TRBD1. V lost 5 bases to trimming and J lost 4 bases; unmatched junction nucleotides: 11. This CDR3 contains 16 residues. From germline, CDR1 is SGHTA and CDR2 FQGNSA. Here the CDR3 reads CASSQSGLDRGYGYTF. In nucleotides, the CDR3 is TGTGCCAGCAGCCAAAGCGGTTTGGACAGGGGCTATGGCTACACCTTC.

This clonotype turned up a few times. V gene TRBV5-6 combines with J gene TRBJ2-4; the D is unclear. The CDR3 runs 15 residues. V was cut by 3 bases and J by 1 base, with 11 bases left in between. Germline V lookup: CDR1 SGHDT, CDR2 YYEEEE. In DNA form, the CDR3 reads TGTGCCAGCAGCTCCACCTGGTCGGCCAAAAACATTCAGTACTTC. It is translated as CASSSTWSAKNIQYF.

The V gene is TRBV7-9, the J gene TRBJ2-7, with 7 bases fitting TRBD1. Germline CDR1 and CDR2: SEHNR and FQNEAQ (reference sequence). V trimming: 7 bases; J trimming: 2 bases; junction bases outside the gene matches: 11. The CDR3 sequence is 15 residues long. The CDR3 DNA reads as TGTGCCAGCACGCTAACAGGGGCGCCACCCTACGAGCAGTACTTC. The encoded protein is CASTLTGAPPYEQYF.

As for this clonotype: One junction end disagrees with the germline gene, perhaps due to a read error. The V call is TRBV4-3, the J call TRBJ1-4; TRBD1 agrees at 11 bases. Germline V lookup: CDR1 LGHNA, CDR2 YSLEER. CDR3 length equals 17 residues. The CDR3 spells CAGSQGNPGTGGEKLFF. The CDR3 coding sequence is TGCGCCGGCAGCCAAGGCAATCCGGGGACAGGGGGTGAAAAACTGTTTTTT.

This clonotype turned up a few times. The chain has TRBV28 and TRBJ2-5; 11 bases agree with TRBD1. CDR3 length: 16 amino acids. Germline V gene data show CDR1 as MDHEN and CDR2 as SYDVKM. V shed 5 bases and J 3 bases; nucleotides not matched to a gene: 8. This chain's CDR3 is CASSAPGTGGKETQYF. Written as DNA, the CDR3 is TGTGCCAGCAGTGCTCCTGGGACAGGGGGTAAAGAGACCCAGTACTTC.

This chain joins TRBV12-3 or TRBV12-4 and TRBJ2-2; 12 bases are shared with TRBD2. The length of the CDR3 is 17 residues. J gave up 7 bases and V 6 bases, and 12 bases lay outside the gene matches. The DNA for the CDR3 is TGTGCCAGCAGCCTCACTAGCGGGAGGAAAGTTGTCGGGGAGCTGTTTTTT. This gives the protein CASSLTSGRKVVGELFF.

The chain joins TRBV6-2 or TRBV6-3 to TRBJ1-5, with D possibly being TRBD1 (6 bases). The CDR3 loop spans 13 amino acids. Germline V lookup: CDR1 MNHEY, CDR2 SVGEGT. Trimming left V 1 base short and J 7 bases short, with 8 bases between. As DNA, the CDR3 is TGTGCCAGCAGTTACTTCGGGGGCCAGCCCCAGCATTTT. This encodes CASSYFGGQPQHF.

The CDR3 DNA reads as TGTGCCAGCAGTAGACTAGTCTCCGGGGAGCTGTTTTTT. Amino acids: CASSRLVSGELFF. The chain uses TRBV6-5 and TRBJ2-2; a possible D gene is TRBD2 (6 bases). Germline V gives CDR1 MNHEY, CDR2 SVGAGI. This CDR3 has 13 residues. Trimming removed 5 bases from V and 6 bases from J, with 10 bases in between.

In its sample, this clonotype was seen a few times. The chain combines TRBV20-1 with TRBJ2-3; D may be TRBD2 (7 bases). Per the germline V gene, CDR1 is DFQATT and CDR2 is SNEGSKA (reference sequence). The CDR3 length is 17 residues. The ends were cut back, 0 bases at V and 2 bases at J, with 18 bases in the middle. The CDR3, as DNA: TGCAGTGCTAGAGATCCCCCGGGGGGCCTTCTCACAGATACGCAGTATTTT. This translates into CSARDPPGGLLTDTQYF.

V usage is TRBV6-5 and J usage is TRBJ2-7; perhaps TRBD1 as D (6 bases). Germline lookup yields CDR1 MNHEY and CDR2 SVGAGI. The V and J ends lost 4 bases and 2 bases respectively, with 15 bases between them. The CDR3 totals 15 residues. DNA of the CDR3: TGTGCCAGCAGTTTTGCGTGGGGACAAACCTACGAGCAGTACTTC. Translated: CASSFAWGQTYEQYF.

This clonotype was counted only a few times. The V call is TRBV6-5, the J call TRBJ2-7; TRBD2 is a possible D gene (7 bases). Germline CDR1 and CDR2: MNHEY and SVGAGI. Deletions cut 5 bases from V and 2 bases from J, with 16 bases between. The CDR3 sequence is 15 residues long. Here the CDR3 DNA reads TGTGCCAGCAGTCCCGGTAGGGGGGGACCCTACGAGCAGTACTTC. Translated, it gives CASSPGRGGPYEQYF.

The gene calls are TRBV11-2 and TRBJ2-5; TRBD1 matches 11 bases. There are 16 residues in the CDR3. Per germline, CDR1 SGHAT and CDR2 FQNNGV. V shed 3 bases and J 4 bases; nucleotides not matched to a gene: 7. This CDR3 is CASSFGDRGYVETQYF. CDR3 bases: TGTGCCAGCAGCTTTGGGGACAGGGGGTACGTAGAGACCCAGTACTTC.

The chain uses TRBV6-5 and TRBJ2-5; 8 nucleotides line up with TRBD2. Judging by the DNA end, TRBJ2-1 fits better; the J call may be wrong. The germline CDR1 and CDR2 sequences are MNHEY and SVGAGI. This CDR3 spans 16 amino acids. The CDR3 loop reads CASSYAGLAGVNEQFF. The CDR3 DNA reads as TGTGCCAGCAGTTACGCGGGGCTAGCGGGCGTTAATGAGCAGTTCTTC.

The chain carries TRBV5-1 and TRBJ1-4; no clear D. This CDR3 is built from 15 residues. Germline values: CDR1 SGHRS, CDR2 YFSETQ. V was shortened by 0 bases and J by 14 bases, with 20 bases between the two germline ends. The CDR3 region is CASSLAEVSGGSLFF. CDR3 nucleotides: TGCGCCAGCAGCTTGGCCGAAGTTTCTGGAGGATCGCTGTTTTTT.

In this sample, this clonotype turned up a few times. V gene TRBV6-7 combines with J gene TRBJ2-7; D gene ambiguous. TRBV6-7 is an ORF, with its function uncertain. This CDR3 is 9 amino acids long. Deletions cut 9 bases from V and 4 bases from J, with 4 bases between. In nucleotides, the CDR3 is TGTGCCAGTCGATACGAGCAGTACTTC. It encodes CASRYEQYF.

This clonotype was counted at least ten times. The CDR3 loop is CASSILAGGSNEQFF. The DNA for the CDR3 is TGTGCCAGCAGTATACTAGCGGGAGGTTCCAATGAGCAGTTCTTC. The chain links TRBV28 to TRBJ2-1, with TRBD2 matching 12 bases. Germline V gene lookup returns CDR1 MDHEN and CDR2 SYDVKM. V lost 5 bases and J lost 6; bases outside the gene matches: 5. The length of the CDR3 is 15 residues.

This rearrangement joins TRBV18 to TRBJ2-3; D perhaps matches TRBD2 (5 bases). V lost 2 bases and J lost 1, with 7 bases in between. Germline V gene sequence: CDR1 KGHSH, CDR2 LQKENI. This CDR3 is built from 14 residues. CDR3 coding DNA: TGTGCCAGCTCACCAAGGCGGGGCACAGATACGCAGTATTTT. It specifies CASSPRRGTDTQYF.

The chain links TRBV28 to TRBJ2-7, with D perhaps being TRBD1 or TRBD2 (5 bases each). Germline V gene data show CDR1 as MDHEN and CDR2 as SYDVKM. Trimming stripped 6 bases from V and 4 bases from J, with 19 bases between. CDR3 length: 15 amino acids. Written as DNA, the CDR3 is TGTGCCAGCAGCCGAGGGCAGGGATTTTTGTACGAGCAGTACTTC. It yields the protein CASSRGQGFLYEQYF.